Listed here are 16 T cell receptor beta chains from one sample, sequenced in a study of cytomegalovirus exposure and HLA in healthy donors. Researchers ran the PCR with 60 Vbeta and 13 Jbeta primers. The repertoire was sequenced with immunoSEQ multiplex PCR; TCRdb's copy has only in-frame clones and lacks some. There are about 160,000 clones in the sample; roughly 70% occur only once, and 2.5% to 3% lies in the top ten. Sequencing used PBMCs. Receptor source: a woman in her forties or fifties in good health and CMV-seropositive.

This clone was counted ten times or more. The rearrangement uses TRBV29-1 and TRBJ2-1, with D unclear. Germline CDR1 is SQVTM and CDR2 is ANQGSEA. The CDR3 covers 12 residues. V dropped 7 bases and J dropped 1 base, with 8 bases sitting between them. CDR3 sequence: CSAYGSYNEQFF. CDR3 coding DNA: TGCAGCGCCTACGGGTCCTACAATGAGCAGTTCTTC.

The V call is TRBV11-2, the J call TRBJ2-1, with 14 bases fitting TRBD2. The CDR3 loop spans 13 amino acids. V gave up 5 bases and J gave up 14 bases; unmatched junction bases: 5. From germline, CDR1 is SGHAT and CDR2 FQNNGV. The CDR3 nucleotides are TGTGCCAGCAGCCAGACTAGCGGGGGGGCGAAGTTCTTC. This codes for CASSQTSGGAKFF.

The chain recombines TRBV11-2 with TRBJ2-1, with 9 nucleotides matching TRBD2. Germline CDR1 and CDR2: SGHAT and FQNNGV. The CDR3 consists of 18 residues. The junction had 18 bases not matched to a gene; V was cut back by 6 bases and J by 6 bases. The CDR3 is CASRRTPAGGSWGNEQFF. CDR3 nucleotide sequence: TGTGCCAGCAGACGGACCCCAGCGGGGGGATCTTGGGGCAATGAGCAGTTCTTC.

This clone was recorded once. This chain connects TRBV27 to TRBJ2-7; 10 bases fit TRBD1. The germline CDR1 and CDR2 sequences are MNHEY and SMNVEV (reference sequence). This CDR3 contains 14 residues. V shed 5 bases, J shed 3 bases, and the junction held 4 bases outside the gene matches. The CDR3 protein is CASSPRTGGYEQYF. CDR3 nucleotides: TGTGCCAGCAGTCCCCGGACAGGGGGCTACGAGCAGTACTTC.

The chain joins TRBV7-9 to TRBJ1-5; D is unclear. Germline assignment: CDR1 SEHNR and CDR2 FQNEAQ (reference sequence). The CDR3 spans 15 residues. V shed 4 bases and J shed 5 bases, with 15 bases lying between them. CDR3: CASSSVGPGDQPQHF. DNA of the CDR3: TGTGCCAGCAGCTCTGTGGGCCCCGGGGATCAGCCCCAGCATTTT.

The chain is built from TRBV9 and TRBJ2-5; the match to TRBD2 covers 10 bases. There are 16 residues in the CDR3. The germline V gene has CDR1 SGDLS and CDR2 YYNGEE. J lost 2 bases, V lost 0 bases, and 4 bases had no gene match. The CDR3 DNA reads TGTGCCAGCAGCGTAGCGGTAGCGGGGGGACAAGAGACCCAGTACTTC. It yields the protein CASSVAVAGGQETQYF.

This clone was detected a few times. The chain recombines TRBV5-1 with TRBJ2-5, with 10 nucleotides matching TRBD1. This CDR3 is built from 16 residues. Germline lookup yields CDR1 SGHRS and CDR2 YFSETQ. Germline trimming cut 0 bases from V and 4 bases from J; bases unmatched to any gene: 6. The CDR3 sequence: CASSLALGTGAETQYF. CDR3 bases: TGCGCCAGCAGCTTGGCCTTAGGGACAGGGGCAGAGACCCAGTACTTC.

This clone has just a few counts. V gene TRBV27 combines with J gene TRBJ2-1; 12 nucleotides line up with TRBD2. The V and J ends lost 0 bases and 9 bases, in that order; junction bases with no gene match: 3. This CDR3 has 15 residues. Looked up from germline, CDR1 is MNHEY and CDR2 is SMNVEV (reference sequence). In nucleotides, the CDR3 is TGTGCCAGCAGTTTATCTGTGGGACTAGCGGGTGAGCAGTTCTTC. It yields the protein CASSLSVGLAGEQFF.

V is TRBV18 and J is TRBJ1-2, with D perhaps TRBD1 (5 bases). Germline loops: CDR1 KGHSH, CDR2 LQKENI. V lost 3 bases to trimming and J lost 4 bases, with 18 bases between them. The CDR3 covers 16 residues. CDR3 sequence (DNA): TGTGCCAGCTCACCTACCCGGGGGAAGGCGGCCTATGGCTACACCTTC. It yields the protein CASSPTRGKAAYGYTF.

The chain's CDR3 is CASIPGQGADTQYF. CDR3 bases: TGTGCCAGCATCCCGGGGCAGGGGGCAGATACGCAGTATTTT. The chain couples TRBV7-8 to TRBJ2-3, with 7 bases fitting TRBD1. Germline lookup yields CDR1 SGHVS and CDR2 FQNEAQ. The CDR3 consists of 14 residues. V trimming: 7 bases; J trimming: 4 bases; junction bases outside the gene matches: 8.

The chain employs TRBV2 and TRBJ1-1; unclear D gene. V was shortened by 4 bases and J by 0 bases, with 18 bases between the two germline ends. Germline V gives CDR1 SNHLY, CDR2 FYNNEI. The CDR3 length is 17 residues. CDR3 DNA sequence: TGTGCCAGCAGTGTCCCGGCCCCGCCAGCGGTGAACACTGAAGCTTTCTTT. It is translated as CASSVPAPPAVNTEAFF. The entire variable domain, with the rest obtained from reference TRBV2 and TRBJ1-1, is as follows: EPEVTQTPSHQVTQMGQEVILRCVPISNHLYFYWYRQILGQKVEFLVSFYNNEISEKSEIFDDQFSVERPDGSNFTLKIRSTKLEDSAMYFCASSVPAPPAVNTEAFFGQGTRLTVV.

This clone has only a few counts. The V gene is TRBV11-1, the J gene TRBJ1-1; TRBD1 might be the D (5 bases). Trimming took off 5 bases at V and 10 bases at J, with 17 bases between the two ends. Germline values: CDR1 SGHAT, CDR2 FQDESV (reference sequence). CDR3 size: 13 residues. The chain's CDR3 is CASSPDSHLGAFF. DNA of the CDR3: TGTGCCAGCAGCCCAGACAGTCACCTGGGAGCTTTCTTT.

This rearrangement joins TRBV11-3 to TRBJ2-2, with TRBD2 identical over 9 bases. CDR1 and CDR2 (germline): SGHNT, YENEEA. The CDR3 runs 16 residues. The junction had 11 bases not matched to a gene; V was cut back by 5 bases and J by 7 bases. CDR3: CASSPLAGGQGGELFF. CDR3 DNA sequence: TGTGCCAGCAGCCCGCTGGCGGGGGGGCAGGGCGGGGAGCTGTTTTTT.

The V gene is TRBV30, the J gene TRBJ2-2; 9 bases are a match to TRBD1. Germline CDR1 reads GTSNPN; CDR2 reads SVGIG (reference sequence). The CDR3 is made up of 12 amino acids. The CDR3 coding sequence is TGTGCAAGGGACAGGGCGATGGGGGAGCTGTTTTTT. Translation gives CARDRAMGELFF. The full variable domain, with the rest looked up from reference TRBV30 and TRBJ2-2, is SQTIHQWPATLVQPVGSPLSLECTVEGTSNPNLYWYRQAAGRGLQLLFYSVGIGQISSEVPQNLSASRPQDRQFILSSKKLLLSDSGFYLCARDRAMGELFFGEGSRLTVL.

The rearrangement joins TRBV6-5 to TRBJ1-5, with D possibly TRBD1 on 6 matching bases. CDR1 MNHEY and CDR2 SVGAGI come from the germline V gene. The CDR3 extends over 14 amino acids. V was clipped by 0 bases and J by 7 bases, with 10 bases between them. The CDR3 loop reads CASSYSTGGQPQHF. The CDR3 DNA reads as TGTGCCAGCAGTTACTCGACAGGTGGACAGCCCCAGCATTTT.

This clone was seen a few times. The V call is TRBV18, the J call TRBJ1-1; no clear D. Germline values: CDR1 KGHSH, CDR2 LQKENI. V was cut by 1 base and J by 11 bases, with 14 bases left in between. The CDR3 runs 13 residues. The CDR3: CASSPRFGDMAFF. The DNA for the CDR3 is TGTGCCAGCTCACCACGTTTCGGGGATATGGCTTTCTTT. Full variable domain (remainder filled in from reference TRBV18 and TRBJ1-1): NAGVMQNPRHLVRRRGQEARLRCSPMKGHSHVYWYRQLPEEGLKFMVYLQKENIIDESGMPKERFSAEFPKEGPSILRIQQVVRGDSAAYFCASSPRFGDMAFFGQGTRLTVV.